This T cell receptor (beta chain) appears in the sequencing data of a study of regulatory T cells. Notes on the study in general: Hydrophobic residues at CDR3 positions 6 and 7 were enriched in conventional CD4+ T cells of CD3G-deficient patients.

The primer mix had 52 TRBV and 13 TRBJ primers. Clones were sequenced by immunoSEQ multiplex PCR, and TCRdb holds only the in-frame ones, with some missing. The table has some 38,000 clones, about 89% seen once. V lost 2 bases and J lost 0, with 11 bases in between. The CDR3 is 15 residues long. The germline V gene has CDR1 MDHEN and CDR2 SYDVKM. This clone was seen a single time. The antigen remains unidentified. The rearrangement links TRBV28 to TRBJ2-7; D gene uncertain. Sequencing used conventional CD4+ T cells sorted from blood. This receptor was obtained from a person aged 18 to 30 with CD3G deficiency. CDR3 coding DNA: TGTGCCAGCAGTTTAGCCACCCGAGGCTCCTACGAGCAGTACTTC. It encodes CASSLATRGSYEQYF.